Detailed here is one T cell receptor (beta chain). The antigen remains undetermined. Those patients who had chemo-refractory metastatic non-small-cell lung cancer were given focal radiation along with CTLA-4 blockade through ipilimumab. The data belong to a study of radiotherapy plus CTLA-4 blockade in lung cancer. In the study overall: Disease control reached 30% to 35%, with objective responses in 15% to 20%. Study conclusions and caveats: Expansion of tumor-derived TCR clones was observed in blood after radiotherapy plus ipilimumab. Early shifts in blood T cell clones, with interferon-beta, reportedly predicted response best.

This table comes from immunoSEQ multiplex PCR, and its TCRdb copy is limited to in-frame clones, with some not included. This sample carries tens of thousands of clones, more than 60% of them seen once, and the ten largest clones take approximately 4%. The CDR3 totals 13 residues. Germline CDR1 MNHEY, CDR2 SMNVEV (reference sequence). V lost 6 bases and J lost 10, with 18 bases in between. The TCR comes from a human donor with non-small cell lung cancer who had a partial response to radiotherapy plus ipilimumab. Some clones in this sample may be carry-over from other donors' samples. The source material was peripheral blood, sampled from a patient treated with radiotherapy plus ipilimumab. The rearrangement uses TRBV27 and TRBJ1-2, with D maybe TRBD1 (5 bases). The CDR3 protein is CASSESGTSVYTF. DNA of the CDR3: TGTGCCAGCAGCGAGTCCGGGACTTCCGTCTACACCTTC.